Listed below are T cell receptor beta chains from one sample, sequenced in a study of cytomegalovirus exposure and HLA in healthy donors. The method was immunoSEQ multiplex PCR; TCRdb's version includes in-frame clones alone and lacks a portion of them. The sample lists 150,000 to 200,000 clones, roughly 90% occurring once. Specimen: PBMCs. These receptors came from a boy aged 2 to 9 in good health and CMV-seronegative. Each CDR3 is given with its conserved first and last residue. Each record gives: clone size, J gene, V gene, D gene, CDR3 protein, CDR3 DNA. The D gene is left open where the match is weak. The size field is filled for only some rows; it gives once, few, many or a size class.

clone size: -
J gene: TRBJ1-1
V gene: TRBV29-1
D gene: -
CDR3 protein: CSVANTEAFF
CDR3 DNA: TGCAGCGTGGCGAACACTGAAGCTTTCTTT

clone size: -
J gene: TRBJ2-7
V gene: TRBV6-6
D gene: -
CDR3 protein: CASSYSQTGNSYEQYF
CDR3 DNA: TGTGCCAGCAGTTACTCGCAGACGGGAAACTCCTACGAGCAGTACTTC

clone size: -
J gene: TRBJ1-4
V gene: TRBV30
D gene: TRBD1
CDR3 protein: CALQGIEEKLFF
CDR3 DNA: TGTGCTCTACAGGGGATCGAGGAAAAACTGTTTTTT

clone size: -
J gene: TRBJ2-7
V gene: TRBV5-6
D gene: -
CDR3 protein: CASSAGYSYEQYF
CDR3 DNA: TGTGCCAGCAGCGCCGGTTACTCCTACGAGCAGTACTTC

clone size: -
J gene: TRBJ1-1
V gene: TRBV5-5
D gene: -
CDR3 protein: CASSLGAGGTEAFF
CDR3 DNA: TGTGCCAGCAGCTTGGGAGCGGGGGGAACTGAAGCTTTCTTT

clone size: -
J gene: TRBJ2-7
V gene: TRBV6-6
D gene: TRBD1
CDR3 protein: CASSLDRGPAYEQYF
CDR3 DNA: TGTGCCAGCAGCCTTGACAGGGGACCGGCCTACGAGCAGTACTTC

clone size: once
J gene: TRBJ1-1
V gene: TRBV30
D gene: TRBD1
CDR3 protein: CAWSVPSIQGLNTEAFF
CDR3 DNA: TGTGCCTGGAGTGTACCCTCTATACAGGGGCTGAACACTGAAGCTTTCTTT

clone size: -
J gene: TRBJ2-5
V gene: TRBV28
D gene: -
CDR3 protein: CASSLRRETQYF
CDR3 DNA: TGTGCCAGCAGTTTGCGGCGGGAGACCCAGTACTTC

clone size: few
J gene: TRBJ2-1
V gene: TRBV6-5
D gene: TRBD2
CDR3 protein: CASRSGSGYNEQFF
CDR3 DNA: TGTGCCAGCAGAAGCGGGAGCGGCTACAATGAGCAGTTCTTC

clone size: -
J gene: TRBJ2-6
V gene: TRBV7-9
D gene: -
CDR3 protein: CASSADNGANVLTF
CDR3 DNA: TGTGCCAGCAGCGCGGACAATGGGGCCAACGTCCTGACTTTC

clone size: -
J gene: TRBJ1-5
V gene: TRBV27
D gene: -
CDR3 protein: CASTRIGGNQPQHF
CDR3 DNA: TGTGCCAGCACTAGAATAGGCGGCAATCAGCCCCAGCATTTT

clone size: -
J gene: TRBJ2-7
V gene: TRBV29-1
D gene: -
CDR3 protein: CSVEGQAYEQYF
CDR3 DNA: TGCAGCGTTGAGGGGCAAGCCTACGAGCAGTACTTC

clone size: -
J gene: TRBJ1-2
V gene: TRBV18
D gene: -
CDR3 protein: CASFRQAPERGYTF
CDR3 DNA: TGTGCCAGCTTCAGACAGGCACCGGAGAGGGGCTACACCTTC

clone size: -
J gene: TRBJ1-2
V gene: TRBV6-1
D gene: -
CDR3 protein: CASSEYRIGRRGYTF
CDR3 DNA: TGTGCCAGCAGTGAATACAGGATAGGACGCCGCGGCTACACCTTC

clone size: -
J gene: TRBJ2-1
V gene: TRBV19
D gene: TRBD1
CDR3 protein: CASSIGTGKLNEQFF
CDR3 DNA: TGTGCCAGTAGTATCGGGACAGGGAAACTCAATGAGCAGTTCTTC

clone size: -
J gene: TRBJ2-5
V gene: TRBV27
D gene: TRBD2
CDR3 protein: CASRGLAGHETQYF
CDR3 DNA: TGTGCCAGCAGAGGACTAGCGGGGCACGAGACCCAGTACTTC

clone size: few
J gene: TRBJ1-4
V gene: TRBV7-2
D gene: -
CDR3 protein: CASSVAGREKLFF
CDR3 DNA: TGTGCCAGCAGCGTCGCAGGGCGGGAAAAACTGTTTTTT

clone size: once
J gene: TRBJ2-2
V gene: TRBV2
D gene: -
CDR3 protein: CASSSVGGGPVLNTGELFF
CDR3 DNA: TGTGCCAGCAGTAGCGTCGGCGGGGGCCCGGTCCTGAACACCGGGGAGCTGTTTTTT

clone size: -
J gene: TRBJ2-5
V gene: TRBV19
D gene: -
CDR3 protein: CASSKRQSQETQYF
CDR3 DNA: TGTGCCAGTAGTAAACGACAGTCCCAAGAGACCCAGTACTTC

clone size: -
J gene: TRBJ1-1
V gene: TRBV2
D gene: TRBD1
CDR3 protein: CASSPHWTGGDPSFF
CDR3 DNA: TGTGCCAGCTCGCCTCACTGGACAGGGGGCGACCCGAGTTTCTTT

clone size: -
J gene: TRBJ2-1
V gene: TRBV27
D gene: TRBD2
CDR3 protein: CASRSGLAGPNEQFF
CDR3 DNA: TGTGCCAGCAGGTCGGGACTAGCGGGACCCAATGAGCAGTTCTTC

clone size: -
J gene: TRBJ2-5
V gene: TRBV30
D gene: TRBD2
CDR3 protein: CAWSGLASGSGETQYF
CDR3 DNA: TGTGCCTGGAGTGGACTAGCGAGCGGGTCTGGGGAGACCCAGTACTTC

clone size: once
J gene: TRBJ2-7
V gene: TRBV28
D gene: -
CDR3 protein: CASSWAGVHEQYF
CDR3 DNA: TGTGCCAGCAGTTGGGCCGGGGTCCACGAGCAGTACTTC

clone size: -
J gene: TRBJ2-3
V gene: TRBV4-1
D gene: TRBD2
CDR3 protein: CASSQLAGVADTQYF
CDR3 DNA: TGCGCCAGCAGCCAACTAGCGGGAGTGGCAGATACGCAGTATTTT

clone size: -
J gene: TRBJ1-4
V gene: TRBV6-1
D gene: TRBD1
CDR3 protein: CASTRQGGEKLFF
CDR3 DNA: TGTGCCAGCACAAGACAGGGGGGGGAAAAACTGTTTTTT

clone size: once
J gene: TRBJ2-5
V gene: TRBV5-6
D gene: TRBD1
CDR3 protein: CASSPLRDRRGTQYF
CDR3 DNA: TGTGCCAGCAGTCCACTCCGGGACAGGAGGGGGACCCAGTACTTC

clone size: -
J gene: TRBJ2-7
V gene: TRBV2
D gene: TRBD1
CDR3 protein: CASSTDRVAYEQYF
CDR3 DNA: TGTGCCAGCAGTACAGACAGGGTCGCATACGAGCAGTACTTC

clone size: -
J gene: TRBJ2-5
V gene: TRBV28
D gene: -
CDR3 protein: CASSSGKEGKETQYF
CDR3 DNA: TGTGCCAGCAGTTCCGGAAAGGAGGGGAAAGAGACCCAGTACTTC

clone size: -
J gene: TRBJ2-7
V gene: TRBV19
D gene: -
CDR3 protein: CASSRRDTSFTYDEQYF
CDR3 DNA: TGTGCCAGTAGCCGCCGGGACACAAGTTTTACCTATGACGAGCAGTACTTC

clone size: -
J gene: TRBJ1-2
V gene: TRBV7-8
D gene: -
CDR3 protein: CASSPRTGTKYGYTF
CDR3 DNA: TGTGCCAGCAGCCCGAGAACCGGGACAAAGTATGGCTACACCTTC

clone size: -
J gene: TRBJ2-1
V gene: TRBV27
D gene: TRBD1
CDR3 protein: CATRTGGKNEQFF
CDR3 DNA: TGTGCCACCCGGACAGGGGGGAAGAATGAGCAGTTCTTC

clone size: -
J gene: TRBJ2-5
V gene: TRBV5-1
D gene: TRBD2
CDR3 protein: CASSLGLAALQETQYF
CDR3 DNA: TGCGCCAGCAGCTTGGGACTAGCGGCCCTCCAAGAGACCCAGTACTTC

clone size: -
J gene: TRBJ1-1
V gene: TRBV7-6
D gene: TRBD1
CDR3 protein: CASSLNQGATEAFF
CDR3 DNA: TGTGCCAGCAGCTTAAATCAGGGGGCCACTGAAGCTTTCTTT

clone size: -
J gene: TRBJ1-5
V gene: TRBV6-1
D gene: -
CDR3 protein: CASTVGGGPQHF
CDR3 DNA: TGTGCCAGCACAGTGGGAGGGGGGCCCCAGCATTTT

clone size: -
J gene: TRBJ2-1
V gene: TRBV5-1
D gene: TRBD2
CDR3 protein: CASSSSSGGAREQFF
CDR3 DNA: TGCGCCAGCAGCTCTTCTAGCGGGGGGGCCCGGGAGCAGTTCTTC

clone size: -
J gene: TRBJ1-4
V gene: TRBV18
D gene: TRBD1
CDR3 protein: CASLREGAGEKLFF
CDR3 DNA: TGTGCCAGCTTGCGAGAGGGGGCCGGGGAAAAACTGTTTTTT

clone size: -
J gene: TRBJ2-1
V gene: TRBV6-4
D gene: TRBD1
CDR3 protein: CASSEGGNNEQFF
CDR3 DNA: TGTGCCAGCAGTGAAGGGGGCAACAATGAGCAGTTCTTC

clone size: -
J gene: TRBJ1-5
V gene: TRBV28
D gene: -
CDR3 protein: CASSLRGGLHQPQHF
CDR3 DNA: TGTGCCAGCAGTTTGCGAGGAGGGCTCCACCAGCCCCAGCATTTT

clone size: few
J gene: TRBJ2-7
V gene: TRBV11-2
D gene: -
CDR3 protein: CASSLEGRIVEQYF
CDR3 DNA: TGTGCCAGCAGCTTAGAAGGCAGGATCGTCGAGCAGTACTTC

clone size: -
J gene: TRBJ1-2
V gene: TRBV29-1
D gene: -
CDR3 protein: CSVETGTGYGYTF
CDR3 DNA: TGCAGCGTTGAAACAGGCACCGGCTATGGCTACACCTTC

clone size: -
J gene: TRBJ2-5
V gene: TRBV6-1
D gene: -
CDR3 protein: CASSDGAGSSETQYF
CDR3 DNA: TGTGCCAGCAGTGACGGTGCGGGTAGCTCAGAGACCCAGTACTTC

clone size: -
J gene: TRBJ2-7
V gene: TRBV10-3
D gene: TRBD1
CDR3 protein: CASRQGDSYEQYF
CDR3 DNA: TGTGCCAGCAGACAGGGGGATTCCTACGAGCAGTACTTC

clone size: -
J gene: TRBJ2-4
V gene: TRBV11-3
D gene: -
CDR3 protein: CASSLSGLNFKNIQYF
CDR3 DNA: TGTGCCAGCAGCTTATCCGGGTTAAACTTCAAAAACATTCAGTACTTC

clone size: -
J gene: TRBJ2-3
V gene: TRBV5-1
D gene: TRBD2
CDR3 protein: CASSWALAGGTDTQYF
CDR3 DNA: TGCGCCAGCAGCTGGGCTCTAGCGGGAGGCACAGATACGCAGTATTTT

clone size: few
J gene: TRBJ1-6
V gene: TRBV6-1
D gene: TRBD1
CDR3 protein: CASSEYGTAYSPLHF
CDR3 DNA: TGTGCCAGCAGTGAATATGGGACAGCTTATTCACCCCTCCACTTT

clone size: -
J gene: TRBJ2-7
V gene: TRBV27
D gene: TRBD2
CDR3 protein: CASSLSGVGEQYF
CDR3 DNA: TGTGCCAGCAGCCTTAGCGGGGTCGGCGAGCAGTACTTC

clone size: -
J gene: TRBJ2-5
V gene: TRBV4-1
D gene: TRBD1
CDR3 protein: CASSQEETGRQETQYF
CDR3 DNA: TGCGCCAGCAGCCAAGAGGAGACAGGGCGTCAAGAGACCCAGTACTTC

clone size: -
J gene: TRBJ2-4
V gene: TRBV28
D gene: TRBD2
CDR3 protein: CASSPQREGIAKNIQYF
CDR3 DNA: TGTGCCAGCAGTCCGCAGAGGGAGGGGATAGCCAAAAACATTCAGTACTTC